These 5 T cell receptor beta chains were all obtained from the same sample, sequenced in a study of CD8+ T cells in alopecia areata. Sequencing used cDNA as its template, made by extracting RNA and reverse transcribing it. This table comes from immunoSEQ multiplex PCR, and its TCRdb copy is limited to in-frame clones, with some not included. The repertoire holds some 30,000 clones, more than 60% seen once, with under 20% in the top ten. Material for sequencing was NKG2D-low CD8+ T cells sorted from blood. Receptors originate from a human donor with alopecia areata.

The chain joins TRBV2 to TRBJ2-1, with unresolved D. The CDR3 length is 12 residues. Germline values: CDR1 SNHLY, CDR2 FYNNEI. Between the trimmed V and J ends, which lost 6 bases and 11 bases, there was a span of 14 bases. DNA of the CDR3: TGTGCCAGCAGGTGGACCGGGCCCAAGCAGTTCTTC. This sequence encodes CASRWTGPKQFF.

V usage is TRBV28 and J usage is TRBJ2-1; TRBD1 is a possible D gene (5 bases). The CDR3 contains 13 residues. The V and J ends lost 10 bases and 0 bases respectively, with 10 bases between them. Germline CDR1 is MDHEN and CDR2 is SYDVKM. The CDR3 DNA sequence: TGTGCCACCAGACAGAGCTCCTACAATGAGCAGTTCTTC. This encodes CATRQSSYNEQFF.

V gene TRBV29-1 combines with J gene TRBJ2-3, with 7 bases fitting TRBD2. Germline CDR1 and CDR2: SQVTM and ANQGSEA. This CDR3 has 15 residues. With 5 bases clipped from V and 4 bases from J, the junction kept 12 bases outside the gene matches. CDR3 nucleotides: TGCAGCGTTCGTAGTCTCATCACTAGCGCAGATACGCAGTATTTT. It translates to CSVRSLITSADTQYF.

This clone was found once. J is TRBJ2-6 and V is TRBV6-1; D is undetermined. This CDR3 is built from 16 residues. CDR1 and CDR2 from the germline V gene are MNHNS and SASEGT. Between the trimmed V and J ends, which lost 2 bases and 0 bases, there was a span of 8 bases. The CDR3 loop is CASSELSGSGANVLTF. CDR3 bases: TGTGCCAGCAGTGAATTATCGGGCTCTGGGGCCAACGTCCTGACTTTC.

The chain couples TRBV30 to TRBJ2-5, with D unresolved. The CDR3 contains 13 residues. Trimming pared 7 bases from V and 3 bases from J, leaving 15 bases between. The germline gives CDR1 GTSNPN, CDR2 SVGIG (reference sequence). CDR3 bases: TGTGCCTTAAGGTCCACAGCCGAAGAGACCCAGTACTTC. It yields the protein CALRSTAEETQYF.